This T cell receptor beta chain came from a study of identical twins. The study's findings and limits: Analyses of zero insertions could, in part, be confounded by invariant MAIT and iNKT cells. The more abundant beta clonotypes in cord blood had fewer insertions, and memory repertoires did not show this. In beta out-of-frame sequences, the excess sharing between twins was weaker.

TCRdb recomputed calls from the 5' RACE reads with MiXCR, one row per CDR3 protein. The sample lists 400,000 to 500,000 distinct CDR3 sequences, less than 20% occurring once. CDR1 and CDR2 from the germline V gene are MNHEY and SVGAGI. The CDR3 has 15 residues. V was shortened by 0 bases and J by 7 bases, with 13 bases between the two germline ends. Comments on this clonotype: What it binds is unknown.

The chain carries TRBV6-5 and TRBJ2-1; D is perhaps TRBD1 (6 bases). The clonotype originates from a man in his fifties or sixties in good health. Sequencing used naive T cells sorted from blood. Here the CDR3 DNA reads TGTGCCAGCAGTTACTCAGTACAGGGTGGGAATGAGCAGTTCTTC. It specifies CASSYSVQGGNEQFF.